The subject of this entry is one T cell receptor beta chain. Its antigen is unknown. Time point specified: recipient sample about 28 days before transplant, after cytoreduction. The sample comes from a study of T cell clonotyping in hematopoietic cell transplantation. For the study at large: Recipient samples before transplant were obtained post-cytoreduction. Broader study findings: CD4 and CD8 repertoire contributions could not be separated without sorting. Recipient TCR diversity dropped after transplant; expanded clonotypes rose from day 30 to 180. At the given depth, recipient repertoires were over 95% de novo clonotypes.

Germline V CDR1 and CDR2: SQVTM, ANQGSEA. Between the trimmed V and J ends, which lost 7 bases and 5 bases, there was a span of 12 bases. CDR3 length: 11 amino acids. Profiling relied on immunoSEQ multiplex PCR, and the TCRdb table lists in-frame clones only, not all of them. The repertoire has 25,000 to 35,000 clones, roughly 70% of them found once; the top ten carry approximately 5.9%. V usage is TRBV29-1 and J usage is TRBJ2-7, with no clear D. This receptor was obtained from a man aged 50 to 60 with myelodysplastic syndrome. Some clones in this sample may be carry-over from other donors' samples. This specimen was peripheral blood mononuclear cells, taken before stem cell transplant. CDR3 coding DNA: TGCAGCGCTAGAGAGGTCCACGAGCAGTACTTC. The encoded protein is CSAREVHEQYF.